Following are 5 T cell receptor beta chains from one sample sequenced in a study of blood T cell repertoires in COVID-19. Clones were sequenced by immunoSEQ multiplex PCR, and TCRdb holds only the in-frame ones, with some missing. The repertoire consists of a few hundred thousand clones, with 85% occurring once and the leading ten covering more than 3%. Sequences were obtained from peripheral blood. The receptors stem from a woman aged 18 to 35 with acute or convalescent COVID-19.

This clone appeared a few times. This rearrangement joins TRBV19 to TRBJ1-4; 7 bases fit TRBD1. Germline trimming cut 6 bases from V and 7 bases from J; bases unmatched to any gene: 8. Germline values: CDR1 LNHDA, CDR2 SQIVND (reference sequence). This CDR3 region has 14 residues. CDR3: CASSPTGFIEKLFF. CDR3 bases: TGTGCCAGTAGCCCGACAGGGTTTATTGAAAAACTGTTTTTT.

The chain employs TRBV27 and TRBJ2-1; 9 positions agree with TRBD2. V lost 4 bases to trimming and J lost 0 bases; unmatched junction nucleotides: 4. Looked up from germline, CDR1 is MNHEY and CDR2 is SMNVEV (reference sequence). CDR3 length: 16 residues. In nucleotides, the CDR3 is TGTGCCAGCAGTTCCCCGCGGGGGGGCTCCTACAATGAGCAGTTCTTC. Protein product: CASSSPRGGSYNEQFF.

The chain uses TRBV4-1 and TRBJ2-5; D remains unclear. Deletions cut 2 bases from V and 2 bases from J, with 15 bases between. CDR3 length: 16 residues. CDR1 is MGHRA and CDR2 is YSYEKL in the germline V gene. CDR3 protein: CASSQPPSGVQETQYF. The CDR3 coding sequence is TGCGCCAGCAGCCAACCCCCTTCAGGTGTACAAGAGACCCAGTACTTC.

This chain uses TRBV7-9 with TRBJ2-1; TRBD2 matches at 11 bases. Germline V CDR1 and CDR2: SEHNR, FQNEAQ (reference sequence). V dropped 5 bases and J dropped 1; count of bases not matched to a gene: 16. This CDR3 comprises 20 residues. CDR3 sequence reads: CASSTPGLADLIGSYNEQFF. Written as DNA, the CDR3 is TGTGCCAGCAGCACACCGGGACTAGCGGATCTAATCGGGTCCTACAATGAGCAGTTCTTC.

This chain links TRBV6-5 with TRBJ1-5, with a possible D match to TRBD1 (6 bases). Trimming took off 7 bases at V and 3 bases at J, with 13 bases between the two ends. CDR3 length: 14 amino acids. Germline V gene lookup returns CDR1 MNHEY and CDR2 SVGAGI. The CDR3 bases are TGTGCCAGCAACCTGGACAGTTTCAATCAGCCCCAGCATTTT. Translation: CASNLDSFNQPQHF.